This TCR beta chain was found in a study of shared clonotypes between healthy human individuals. About the research overall: Researchers drew samples from a couple of women and a few men aged 18 to 49. Broader study findings: Rarefaction demonstrated incomplete sorted-subset sequencing despite large depth.

Adult donors, all healthy and HIV-negative, had no recent acute infections or vaccinations. Assay: immunoSEQ multiplex PCR; the TCRdb copy retains only in-frame clones and omits some. Of 2 million to 2.5 million clones listed, over 90% are singletons. With regard to this clone: Its antigen remains unidentified.

Trimming at V came to 1 base and at J to 4 bases, leaving 5 bases not matched to a gene. The length of the CDR3 is 16 residues. Looked up from germline, CDR1 is SGHAT and CDR2 is FQNNGV. This receptor was identified in a man younger than 35 in good health. Some clones in this sample may be carry-over from other donors' samples. Sequences were obtained from naive CD4+ T cells from PBMCs. The sample's subset: CD45RA+ positively selected. This sequence joins TRBV11-2 and TRBJ2-7, with 12 bases that match TRBD2. CDR3 loop: CASSLAGLAGGYEQYF. Written as DNA, the CDR3 is TGTGCCAGCAGCTTAGCGGGGCTAGCGGGAGGGTACGAGCAGTACTTC.